The source of this TCR beta chain is a study of blood T cell repertoires in COVID-19. On the study more broadly: The analysed material was cDNA or gDNA that came from T cells, B-cell-depleted T cells, or PBMCs.

It was during active infection that Seattle patients were enrolled and then longitudinally followed. Libraries were prepared by immunoSEQ multiplex PCR; TCRdb keeps only in-frame clonotypes and omits some of them. The data show some 220,000 clones, with 75% to 85% seen just once and approximately 2.4% held by the top ten. This clone was observed a few times. The V and J ends lost 0 bases and 4 bases respectively, with 13 bases between them. Germline CDR1 reads LNHDA; CDR2 reads SQIVND (reference sequence). This CDR3 contains 16 residues. Material for sequencing was peripheral blood. The clonotype was recovered from a woman aged 70-85 years with COVID-19, enrolled during active disease. The rearrangement links TRBV19 to TRBJ1-5; D possibly corresponds to TRBD1 (6 bases). The CDR3 is CASSIDTGGANQPQHF. Written as DNA, the CDR3 is TGTGCCAGTAGTATAGATACTGGGGGGGCGAATCAGCCCCAGCATTTT.